This is a list of T cell receptor beta chains from one sample in a study of T-cell memory formation after mild COVID-19. TCRdb passed the 5' RACE reads through MiXCR, listing each CDR3 protein once. Of hundreds of thousands of distinct CDR3 sequences in the sample, 20% to 25% were seen once. Specimen: PBMCs or a T cell subset sorted from them (not recorded which). The receptors were gathered from an adult woman who had mild COVID-19 (a few samples of this study predate the infection). Cell type and time point are not known. Both conserved end residues are part of each CDR3. D genes are given only for firm matches. Expanded clones get a size class; other rows say once, few or many, or leave the size out.

.	TRBV7-2	TRBD2	TRBJ2-1	CASSLETGLAYEQFF	TGTGCCAGCAGCTTAGAGACCGGACTAGCGTATGAGCAGTTCTTC
few	TRBV4-1	TRBD1	TRBJ1-1	CASSHPIGTGKRRKNTEAFF	TGCGCCAGCAGCCATCCTATCGGGACAGGGAAGAGGAGGAAAAACACTGAAGCTTTCTTT
many	TRBV5-4	TRBD2	TRBJ2-1	CASSLAGGWTSGDNEQFF	TGTGCCAGCAGCTTGGCCGGAGGGTGGACTAGCGGCGACAATGAGCAGTTCTTC
.	TRBV7-9	.	TRBJ2-5	CASSLDGTEETQYF	TGTGCCAGCAGCTTAGATGGGACGGAAGAGACCCAGTACTTC
few	TRBV19	.	TRBJ2-2	CASRASGTAPGELFF	TGTGCCAGTAGAGCCTCCGGGACCGCTCCCGGGGAGCTGTTTTTT
.	TRBV2	.	TRBJ2-2	CASAWGPGELFF	TGTGCCAGCGCGTGGGGGCCCGGGGAGCTGTTTTTT
.	TRBV29-1	.	TRBJ2-7	CSVMGQGYEQYF	TGCAGCGTTATGGGGCAGGGCTACGAGCAGTACTTC
few	TRBV20-1	TRBD1	TRBJ2-7	CSAKGQGAYEQYF	TGCAGTGCTAAGGGACAGGGGGCCTACGAGCAGTACTTC
few	TRBV19	.	TRBJ2-5	CASRDPLKETQYF	TGTGCCAGTCGGGACCCCCTCAAGGAGACCCAGTACTTC
once	TRBV12-3/TRBV12-4	TRBD1	TRBJ2-1	CASRKTGGNEQFF	TGTGCCAGCAGGAAGACAGGGGGCAATGAGCAGTTCTTC
.	TRBV7-9	TRBD1	TRBJ1-2	CAGGQGASNGYTF	TGTGCCGGAGGACAGGGGGCGTCGAATGGCTACACCTTC
.	TRBV14	.	TRBJ2-2	CAIRVFGTGELFF	TGTGCCATAAGGGTTTTCGGCACCGGGGAGCTGTTTTTT
few	TRBV3-1	.	TRBJ2-1	CASSPTTREQFF	TGTGCCAGCAGTCCTACTACCAGAGAGCAGTTCTTC
few	TRBV7-2	.	TRBJ2-7	CASSLRMAFYEQYF	TGTGCCAGCAGCTTACGTATGGCCTTCTACGAGCAGTACTTC
.	TRBV7-2	TRBD1	TRBJ1-4	CASSLYKTGVQEKLFF	TGTGCCAGCAGCCTCTACAAGACAGGGGTTCAGGAAAAACTGTTTTTT
.	TRBV20-1	.	TRBJ1-3	CSATTGKAGNTIYF	TGCAGTGCCACCACAGGGAAGGCTGGAAACACCATATATTTT
few	TRBV4-1	.	TRBJ2-1	CASSHTGRTYNEQFF	TGCGCCAGCAGCCATACAGGGAGAACCTACAATGAGCAGTTCTTC
few	TRBV12-3/TRBV12-4	.	TRBJ1-1	CASGSGPTEAFF	TGTGCCAGCGGTTCAGGGCCGACTGAAGCTTTCTTT
few	TRBV28	TRBD1	TRBJ2-7	CASSLPRDRGNNPLPLGYEQYF	TGTGCCAGCAGTTTACCCCGGGACAGGGGGAATAACCCTTTGCCTTTGGGCTACGAGCAGTACTTC
few	TRBV7-3	TRBD1	TRBJ1-5	CASSDPLQDRGRQPQHF	TGTGCCAGCAGCGACCCCCTCCAGGACAGGGGTCGTCAGCCCCAGCATTTT
few	TRBV7-6	.	TRBJ2-7	CASSLGDDYEQYF	TGTGCCAGCAGCTTAGGGGACGACTACGAGCAGTACTTC
few	TRBV4-1	TRBD2	TRBJ2-1	CASSQDVLGGNEQFF	TGCGCCAGCAGCCAAGACGTGTTGGGGGGGAATGAGCAGTTCTTC
few	TRBV9	TRBD1	TRBJ2-5	CASSVVDRVETQYF	TGTGCCAGCAGCGTAGTGGACAGGGTAGAGACCCAGTACTTC